The source of this T cell receptor beta chain is a study of blood T cell repertoires in COVID-19. Study information: Specimens from acute and convalescent COVID-19 originated in the United States, Italy and Spain. PBMCs, B-cell-depleted T cells, or T cells were the source of the cDNA or gDNA that made up the material.

Per germline, CDR1 MDHEN and CDR2 SYDVKM. With 6 bases clipped from V and 4 bases from J, the junction kept 6 bases outside the gene matches. This CDR3 region has 14 residues. Authors' processing steps: Estimation of nucleated cell counts was performed using reference gene primer amplification. Method: immunoSEQ multiplex PCR; TCRdb's copy keeps in-frame clones and lacks some. V, J and clone size reflect that table, while D and trimming were determined from the DNA. This sample has some 200,000 clones; 81% occur once, and the top ten carry about 8.9%. Those enrolled, adults aged about 18 to 89 years, came from around 24 US areas.

The source of this sequence is a woman aged 45-60 years with acute COVID-19. The specimen was PBMCs or T cells enriched from blood (not recorded which). This rearrangement joins TRBV28 to TRBJ2-5; TRBD1 matches 9 bases. The CDR3 is CASRGTGRGETQYF. The CDR3 coding sequence is TGTGCCAGCAGGGGGACAGGGCGGGGAGAGACCCAGTACTTC. Full variable domain (rest looked up from reference TRBV28 and TRBJ2-5): DVKVTQSSRYLVKRTGEKVFLECVQDMDHENMFWYRQDPGLGLRLIYFSYDVKMKEKGDIPEGYSVSREKKERFSLILESASTNQTSMYLCASRGTGRGETQYFGPGTRLLVL.